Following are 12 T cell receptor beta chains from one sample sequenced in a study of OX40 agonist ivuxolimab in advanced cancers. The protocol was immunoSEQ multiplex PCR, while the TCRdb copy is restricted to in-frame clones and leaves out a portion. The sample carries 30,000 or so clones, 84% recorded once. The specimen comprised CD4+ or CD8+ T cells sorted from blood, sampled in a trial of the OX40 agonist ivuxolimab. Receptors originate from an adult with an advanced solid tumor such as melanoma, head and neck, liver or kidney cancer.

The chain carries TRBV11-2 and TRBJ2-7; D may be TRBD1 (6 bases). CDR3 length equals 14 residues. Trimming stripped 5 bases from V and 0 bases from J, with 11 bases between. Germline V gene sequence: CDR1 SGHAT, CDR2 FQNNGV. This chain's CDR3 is CASSPRDTSYEQYF. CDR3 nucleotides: TGTGCCAGCAGCCCCCGGGACACCTCCTACGAGCAGTACTTC.

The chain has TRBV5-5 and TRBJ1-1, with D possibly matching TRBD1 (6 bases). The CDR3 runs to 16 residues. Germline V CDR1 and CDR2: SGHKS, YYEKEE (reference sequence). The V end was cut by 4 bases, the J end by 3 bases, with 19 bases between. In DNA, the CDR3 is TGTGCCAGCAGCCGAATGCAACAGGGTGGGGACACTGAAGCTTTCTTT. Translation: CASSRMQQGGDTEAFF.

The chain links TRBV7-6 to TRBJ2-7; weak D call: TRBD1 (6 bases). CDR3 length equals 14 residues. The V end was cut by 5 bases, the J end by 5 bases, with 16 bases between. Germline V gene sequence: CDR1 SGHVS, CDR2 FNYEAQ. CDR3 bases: TGTGCCAGCAGCACCAGCCCCGCAGGGGACGAGCAGTACTTC. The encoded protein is CASSTSPAGDEQYF.

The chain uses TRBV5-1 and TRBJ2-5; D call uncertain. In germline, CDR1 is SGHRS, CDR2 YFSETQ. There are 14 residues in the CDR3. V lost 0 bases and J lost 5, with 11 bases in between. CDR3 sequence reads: CASSLAWGRETQYF. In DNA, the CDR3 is TGCGCCAGCAGCTTGGCGTGGGGAAGGGAGACCCAGTACTTC.

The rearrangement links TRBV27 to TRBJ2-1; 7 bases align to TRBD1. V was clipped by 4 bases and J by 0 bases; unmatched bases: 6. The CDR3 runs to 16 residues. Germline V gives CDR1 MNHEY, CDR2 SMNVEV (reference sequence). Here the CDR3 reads CASSSDRLSSYNEQFF. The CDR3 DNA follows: TGTGCCAGCAGTTCGGACAGGCTGAGCTCCTACAATGAGCAGTTCTTC.

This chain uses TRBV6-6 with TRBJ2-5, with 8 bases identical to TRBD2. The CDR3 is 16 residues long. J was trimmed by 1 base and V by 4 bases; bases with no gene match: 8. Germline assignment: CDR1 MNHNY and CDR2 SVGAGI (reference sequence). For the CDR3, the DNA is TGTGCCAGCAGTTGGAGACTAGCGCCCTTCCAAGAGACCCAGTACTTC. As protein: CASSWRLAPFQETQYF.

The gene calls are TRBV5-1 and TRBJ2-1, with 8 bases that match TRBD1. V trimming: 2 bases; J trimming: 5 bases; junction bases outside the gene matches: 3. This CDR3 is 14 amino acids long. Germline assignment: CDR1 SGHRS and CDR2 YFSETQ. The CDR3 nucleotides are TGCGCCAGCAGCTTAGGACAGGGTGACAATGAGCAGTTCTTC. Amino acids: CASSLGQGDNEQFF.

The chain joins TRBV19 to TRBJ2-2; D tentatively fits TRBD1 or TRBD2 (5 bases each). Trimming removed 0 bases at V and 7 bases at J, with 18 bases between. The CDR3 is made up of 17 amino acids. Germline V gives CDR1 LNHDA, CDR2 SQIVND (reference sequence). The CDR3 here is CASSIDRWRTGGGELFF. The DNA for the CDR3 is TGTGCCAGTAGTATAGATCGATGGAGAACTGGGGGCGGGGAGCTGTTTTTT.

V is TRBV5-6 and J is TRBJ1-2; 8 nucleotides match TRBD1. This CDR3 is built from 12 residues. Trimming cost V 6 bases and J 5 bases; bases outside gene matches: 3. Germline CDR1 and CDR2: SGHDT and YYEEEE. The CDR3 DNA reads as TGTGCCAGCACCACAGGGGGGTATGGCTACACCTTC. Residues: CASTTGGYGYTF.

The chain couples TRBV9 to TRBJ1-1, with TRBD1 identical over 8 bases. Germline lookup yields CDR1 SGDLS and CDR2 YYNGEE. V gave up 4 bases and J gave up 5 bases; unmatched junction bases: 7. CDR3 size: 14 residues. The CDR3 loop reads CASSLTGGLTEAFF. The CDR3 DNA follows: TGTGCCAGCAGCCTCACAGGGGGGCTGACTGAAGCTTTCTTT.

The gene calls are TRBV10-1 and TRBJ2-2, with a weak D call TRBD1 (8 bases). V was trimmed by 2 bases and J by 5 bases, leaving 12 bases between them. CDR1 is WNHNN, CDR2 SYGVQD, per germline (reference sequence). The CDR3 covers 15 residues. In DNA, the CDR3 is TGCGCCAGCAGTGAGACAGGGGGAGGGACCGGGGAGCTGTTTTTT. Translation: CASSETGGGTGELFF.

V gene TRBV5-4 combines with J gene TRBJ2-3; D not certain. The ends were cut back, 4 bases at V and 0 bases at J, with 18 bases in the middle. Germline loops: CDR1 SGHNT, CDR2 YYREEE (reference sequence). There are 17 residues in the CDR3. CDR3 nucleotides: TGTGCCAGCAGCAGTCCAGAAGCCCCGACTAGCACAGATACGCAGTATTTT. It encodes CASSSPEAPTSTDTQYF.